The rows below give T cell receptor beta chains drawn from one sample of a study of blood T cells in healthy people across ages. TCRdb re-called the 5' RACE reads through MiXCR, storing one row per CDR3 protein. The repertoire has roughly 800,000 distinct CDR3 sequences, more than 45% of them found once; the top ten carry around 22%. The specimen was blood. These receptors were taken from a man aged 30 to 45 in good health. The CDR3 runs from the conserved cysteine through the conserved F or W.

>TRBV24-1|TRBJ2-3
CATSDLAGRRTDTQYF
>TRBV28|TRBJ2-5
CASSLSIQETQYF
>TRBV29-1|TRBJ1-3
CSVSSDLSGNTIYF
>TRBV20-1|TRBJ1-1
CSAGRQNTEAFF
>TRBV11-1|TRBJ2-5
CASSSGTGAYNEQYF
>TRBV4-2|TRBJ2-3
CASSQAAGVRTDTQYF
>TRBV6-6|TRBJ2-7
CASRLDRSSYEQYF
>TRBV12-3/TRBV12-4|TRBJ1-6
CASSLRAPYNSPLHF
>TRBV29-1|-
CSVRQGRETQYF
>TRBV5-1|TRBJ2-7
CASSMRWGVEQYF
>TRBV20-1|TRBJ2-1
CSADRLPSPEQFF
>TRBV20-1|TRBJ1-2
CSAVTWDSYGYTF
>TRBV7-2|TRBJ2-7
CASSWGLAGTYEQYF
>TRBV7-9|TRBJ1-1
CASSSPSGLNTEAFF
>TRBV10-3|TRBJ1-1
CAISGKREDTEAFF
>TRBV6-6|TRBJ2-3
CASTGGKLSDTQYF